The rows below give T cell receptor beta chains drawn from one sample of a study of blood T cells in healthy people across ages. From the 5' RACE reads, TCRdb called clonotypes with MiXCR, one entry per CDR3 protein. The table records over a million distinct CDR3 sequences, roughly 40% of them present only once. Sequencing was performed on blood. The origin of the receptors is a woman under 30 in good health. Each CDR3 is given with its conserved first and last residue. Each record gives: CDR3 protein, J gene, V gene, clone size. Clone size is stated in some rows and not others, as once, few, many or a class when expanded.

CDR3aa: CASSVNRNLMNTEAFF
j_gene: TRBJ1-1
v_gene: TRBV10-1
abundance: NA

CDR3aa: CASSSTGNLQETQYF
j_gene: TRBJ2-5
v_gene: TRBV5-1
abundance: few

CDR3aa: CSAAGPNTEAFF
j_gene: TRBJ1-1
v_gene: TRBV20-1
abundance: few

CDR3aa: CASSFKGAPTDTQYF
j_gene: TRBJ2-3
v_gene: TRBV27
abundance: NA

CDR3aa: CASSSDRAYQPQHF
j_gene: TRBJ1-5
v_gene: TRBV5-5
abundance: NA

CDR3aa: CASPHPGGEQFF
j_gene: TRBJ2-1
v_gene: TRBV2
abundance: NA

CDR3aa: CTSSPGTTGEQYF
j_gene: TRBJ2-5
v_gene: TRBV7-6
abundance: once

CDR3aa: CASSFRSRADTQYF
j_gene: TRBJ2-3
v_gene: TRBV27
abundance: few

CDR3aa: CAISGTGLTEAFF
j_gene: TRBJ1-1
v_gene: TRBV10-3
abundance: few

CDR3aa: CASSWESSYNEQFF
j_gene: TRBJ2-1
v_gene: TRBV7-9
abundance: NA

CDR3aa: CSAIKTGTSVQETQFF
j_gene: NA
v_gene: TRBV20-1
abundance: NA

CDR3aa: CASRPNSGANVLTF
j_gene: TRBJ2-6
v_gene: TRBV12-3/TRBV12-4
abundance: NA

CDR3aa: CASSYGSPGLGSGNTIYF
j_gene: TRBJ1-3
v_gene: TRBV7-9
abundance: once

CDR3aa: CASSLVALPDTQYF
j_gene: TRBJ2-3
v_gene: TRBV12-3/TRBV12-4
abundance: few

CDR3aa: CASSLLGQGSGEQYF
j_gene: TRBJ2-7
v_gene: TRBV6-5
abundance: NA

CDR3aa: CASSTTTNYGYTF
j_gene: TRBJ1-2
v_gene: TRBV6-1
abundance: NA

CDR3aa: CASSSIQGGYTF
j_gene: TRBJ1-2
v_gene: TRBV7-9
abundance: few

CDR3aa: CASSGGTGKVSYGYTF
j_gene: TRBJ1-2
v_gene: TRBV6-1
abundance: NA

CDR3aa: CASSLGQTGGSYEQYF
j_gene: NA
v_gene: TRBV6-1
abundance: NA

CDR3aa: CASRGGNYEQYF
j_gene: TRBJ2-7
v_gene: TRBV28
abundance: few

CDR3aa: CAGRTPGGALNEQFF
j_gene: TRBJ2-1
v_gene: TRBV6-5
abundance: NA

CDR3aa: CASSTSGQGQYEQYF
j_gene: TRBJ2-5
v_gene: TRBV28
abundance: NA

CDR3aa: CSAPPYFRTSVGTQYF
j_gene: NA
v_gene: TRBV20-1
abundance: NA

CDR3aa: CAISRGLAEYEQYF
j_gene: TRBJ2-7
v_gene: TRBV10-3
abundance: few

CDR3aa: CSAPTRDPYEQYF
j_gene: TRBJ2-7
v_gene: TRBV20-1
abundance: NA

CDR3aa: CASRPLRDRASYEQYF
j_gene: TRBJ2-7
v_gene: TRBV6-5
abundance: NA

CDR3aa: CASSYTGTGHYEQYF
j_gene: TRBJ2-7
v_gene: TRBV5-1
abundance: NA

CDR3aa: CASSLILAGGPWNEQFF
j_gene: TRBJ2-1
v_gene: TRBV7-8
abundance: few

CDR3aa: CASSEARSRVETQYF
j_gene: TRBJ2-5
v_gene: TRBV2
abundance: few

CDR3aa: CASSLGPFSPSSTDTQYF
j_gene: TRBJ2-3
v_gene: TRBV7-9
abundance: few

CDR3aa: CASSDPHSGWPSGELFF
j_gene: TRBJ2-2
v_gene: TRBV10-2
abundance: NA

CDR3aa: CASSVEVEETQYF
j_gene: TRBJ2-5
v_gene: TRBV9
abundance: NA

CDR3aa: CASSLGVKFYEQYF
j_gene: TRBJ2-7
v_gene: TRBV7-2
abundance: NA